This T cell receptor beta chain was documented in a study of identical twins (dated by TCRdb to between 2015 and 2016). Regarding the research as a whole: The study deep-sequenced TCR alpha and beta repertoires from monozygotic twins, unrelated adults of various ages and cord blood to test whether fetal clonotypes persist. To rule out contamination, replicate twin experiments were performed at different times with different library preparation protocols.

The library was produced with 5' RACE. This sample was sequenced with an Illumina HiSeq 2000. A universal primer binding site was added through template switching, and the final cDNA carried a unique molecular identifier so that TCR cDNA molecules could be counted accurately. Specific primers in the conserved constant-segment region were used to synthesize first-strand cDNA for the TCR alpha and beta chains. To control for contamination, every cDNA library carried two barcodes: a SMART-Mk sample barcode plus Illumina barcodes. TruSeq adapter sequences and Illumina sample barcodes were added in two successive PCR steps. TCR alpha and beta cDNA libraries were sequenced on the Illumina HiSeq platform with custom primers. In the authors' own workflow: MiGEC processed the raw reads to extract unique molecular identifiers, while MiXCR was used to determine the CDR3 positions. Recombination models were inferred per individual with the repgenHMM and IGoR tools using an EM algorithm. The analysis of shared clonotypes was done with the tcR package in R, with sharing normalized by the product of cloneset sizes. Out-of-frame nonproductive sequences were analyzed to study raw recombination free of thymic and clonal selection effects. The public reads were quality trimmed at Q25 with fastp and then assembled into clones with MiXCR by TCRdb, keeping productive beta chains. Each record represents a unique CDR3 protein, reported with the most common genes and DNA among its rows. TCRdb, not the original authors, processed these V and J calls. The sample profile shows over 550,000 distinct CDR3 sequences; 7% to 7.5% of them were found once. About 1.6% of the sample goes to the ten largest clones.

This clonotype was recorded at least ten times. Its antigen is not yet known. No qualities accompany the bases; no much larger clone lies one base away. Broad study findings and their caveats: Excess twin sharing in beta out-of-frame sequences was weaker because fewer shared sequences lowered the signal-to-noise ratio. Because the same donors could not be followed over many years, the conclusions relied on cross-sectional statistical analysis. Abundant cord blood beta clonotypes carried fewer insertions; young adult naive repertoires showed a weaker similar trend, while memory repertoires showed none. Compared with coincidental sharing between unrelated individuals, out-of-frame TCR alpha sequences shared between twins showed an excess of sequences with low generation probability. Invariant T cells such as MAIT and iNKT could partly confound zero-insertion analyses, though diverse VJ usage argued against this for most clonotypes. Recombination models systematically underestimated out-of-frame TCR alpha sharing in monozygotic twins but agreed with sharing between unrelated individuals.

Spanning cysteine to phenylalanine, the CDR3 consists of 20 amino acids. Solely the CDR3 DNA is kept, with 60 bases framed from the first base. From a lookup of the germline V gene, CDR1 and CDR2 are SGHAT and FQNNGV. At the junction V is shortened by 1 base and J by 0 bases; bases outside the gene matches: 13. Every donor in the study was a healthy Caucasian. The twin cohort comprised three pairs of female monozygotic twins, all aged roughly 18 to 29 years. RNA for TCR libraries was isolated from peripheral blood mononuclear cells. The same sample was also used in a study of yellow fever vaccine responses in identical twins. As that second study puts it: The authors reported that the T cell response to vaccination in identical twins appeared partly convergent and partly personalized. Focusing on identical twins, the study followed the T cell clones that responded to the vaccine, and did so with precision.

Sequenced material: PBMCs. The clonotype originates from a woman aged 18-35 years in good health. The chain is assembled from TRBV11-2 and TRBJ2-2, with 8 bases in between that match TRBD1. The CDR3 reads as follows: CASSLVGGQAKKSNTGELFF. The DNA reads TGTGCCAGCAGCTTAGTAGGGGGACAGGCGAAGAAATCGAACACCGGGGAGCTGTTTTTT.